These 17 T cell receptor beta chains originate from one sample sequenced in a study of blood T cell repertoires in COVID-19. Generated by immunoSEQ multiplex PCR, the TCRdb table keeps only in-frame clones and is missing some. The data contain fewer than 200,000 clones, approximately 74% of them seen just once; the ten biggest clones take up about 3%. Sequenced sample: peripheral blood. The receptors derive from a woman of 80 years or more with acute or convalescent COVID-19.

This clone has only a few counts. This sequence joins TRBV6-1 and TRBJ2-3; TRBD2 agrees at 9 bases. V trimming: 4 bases; J trimming: 3 bases; junction bases outside the gene matches: 8. The CDR3 runs to 16 residues. Per the germline V gene, CDR1 is MNHNS and CDR2 is SASEGT. Here the CDR3 reads CASSATSGKLTDTQYF. The CDR3 coding sequence is TGTGCCAGCAGTGCGACTAGCGGCAAATTGACAGATACGCAGTATTTT.

V gene TRBV3-1 (or the pseudogene TRBV3-2) combines with J gene TRBJ2-1, with 12 bases aligning to TRBD2. Germline V lookup: CDR1 LGHDT, CDR2 YNNKEL (reference sequence). This CDR3 is 16 amino acids long. Trimming removed 2 bases from V and 5 bases from J; junction bases left unmatched: 4. CDR3 sequence reads: CASSQRWTSGDNEQFF. As DNA, the CDR3 is TGTGCCAGCAGCCAAAGATGGACTAGCGGGGACAATGAGCAGTTCTTC.

In this sample, this clone turned up a few times. The chain links TRBV9 to TRBJ2-1, with no clear D. The CDR3 is made up of 15 amino acids. Germline CDR1 reads SGDLS; CDR2 reads YYNGEE. Trimming took 3 bases from V and 6 from J, leaving 16 bases between them. CDR3 sequence reads: CASSGPASPINEQFF. CDR3 coding DNA: TGTGCCAGCAGCGGCCCGGCTAGTCCTATCAATGAGCAGTTCTTC.

The V and J genes are TRBV7-2 and TRBJ2-7; 7 bases match TRBD1. Germline V gene data show CDR1 as SGHTA and CDR2 as FQGNSA. This CDR3 has 15 amino acids. The V and J ends lost 0 bases and 2 bases, in that order; junction bases with no gene match: 4. This CDR3 reads CASSLAWTGTYEQYF. CDR3 in DNA: TGTGCCAGCAGCTTAGCGTGGACAGGCACCTACGAGCAGTACTTC.

The chain is built from TRBV19 and TRBJ2-1; TRBD2 aligns across 7 bases. Germline lookup yields CDR1 LNHDA and CDR2 SQIVND (reference sequence). V was pared by 7 bases and J by 0 bases, with 6 bases of the junction left unmatched. The CDR3 has 15 residues. DNA of the CDR3: TGTGCCAGTACCCAGCGGGGTAGCTCCTACAATGAGCAGTTCTTC. Its translation is CASTQRGSSYNEQFF.

This chain links TRBV7-9 with TRBJ1-1, with a tentative D call TRBD1 (6 bases). The CDR3 contains 15 residues. CDR1 and CDR2 (germline): SEHNR, FQNEAQ (reference sequence). The V end was cut by 4 bases, the J end by 4 bases, with 16 bases between. The CDR3 sequence: CASSSNSRGRTEAFF. CDR3 DNA: TGTGCCAGCAGCTCGAATTCCAGGGGACGCACTGAAGCTTTCTTT. Full variable domain (missing parts from reference TRBV7-9 and TRBJ1-1): DTGVSQNPRHKITKRGQNVTFRCDPISEHNRLYWYRQTLGQGPEFLTYFQNEAQLEKSRLLSDRFSAERPKGSFSTLEIQRTEQGDSAMYLCASSSNSRGRTEAFFGQGTRLTVV.

The chain is built from TRBV7-2 and TRBJ2-6, with D maybe TRBD1 (6 bases). The CDR3 runs 14 residues. Germline V gene lookup returns CDR1 SGHTA and CDR2 FQGNSA. The V end was cut by 6 bases, the J end by 0 bases, with 6 bases between. In DNA, the CDR3 is TGTGCCAGCAGGGACAGCTCTGGGGCCAACGTCCTGACTTTC. Protein product: CASRDSSGANVLTF.

The chain uses TRBV23-1 and TRBJ1-3, with a possible D match to TRBD1 (6 bases). TRBV23-1 is placed among ORFs of uncertain function. Deletions cut 0 bases from V and 4 bases from J, with 22 bases between. The CDR3 has 19 amino acids. The CDR3, as DNA: TGCGCCAGCAGTCAATCCAGGGGCTTTGGGGTCCAAATCGGAAACACCATATATTTT. Protein sequence: CASSQSRGFGVQIGNTIYF.

The rearrangement links TRBV18 to TRBJ2-5, with 7 bases that match TRBD1. J lost 4 bases, V lost 3 bases, and 8 bases had no gene match. Germline loops: CDR1 KGHSH, CDR2 LQKENI. The CDR3 has 15 residues. CDR3 DNA sequence: TGTGCCAGCTCACCTTTAGGGGGCGCGGCAGAGACCCAGTACTTC. Its protein product is CASSPLGGAAETQYF.

V is TRBV28 and J is TRBJ1-4; D is ambiguous. The CDR3 is 13 amino acids. CDR1 is MDHEN and CDR2 is SYDVKM in the germline V gene. V was cut by 6 bases and J by 2 bases, with 7 bases left in between. The CDR3: CASRRLTNEKLFF. The CDR3 DNA follows: TGTGCCAGCAGAAGACTGACTAATGAAAAACTGTTTTTT.

The V and J genes are TRBV27 and TRBJ2-7, with 16 bases identical to TRBD2. The CDR3 is 16 amino acids. Trimming took 2 bases from V and 4 from J; bases not matched to a gene: 2. Germline V gene lookup returns CDR1 MNHEY and CDR2 SMNVEV (reference sequence). The CDR3 sequence: CASSLKGLAGGYEQYF. CDR3 nucleotides: TGTGCCAGCAGTTTAAAGGGACTAGCGGGAGGGTACGAGCAGTACTTC.

V and J are TRBV6-6 and TRBJ2-3, with TRBD1 matching 8 bases. V shed 4 bases, J shed 2 bases, and the junction held 5 bases outside the gene matches. CDR3 length: 15 residues. The germline V gene has CDR1 MNHNY and CDR2 SVGAGI (reference sequence). This CDR3 reads CASSSGGADTDTQYF. CDR3 DNA sequence: TGTGCCAGCAGTTCAGGGGGCGCCGACACAGATACGCAGTATTTT.

J is TRBJ2-3 and V is TRBV4-2, with TRBD2 identical over 9 bases. CDR1 and CDR2 from the germline V gene are LGHNA and YNFKEQ. This CDR3 has 18 residues. The junction had 15 bases not matched to a gene; V was cut back by 0 bases and J by 8 bases. CDR3 sequence: CASSQDYQGLAKGGTQYF. DNA of the CDR3: TGTGCCAGCAGCCAAGACTATCAGGGACTAGCCAAGGGGGGTACGCAGTATTTT.

This clone was observed a handful of times. The chain combines TRBV19 with TRBJ2-5; 11 bases align to TRBD2. V dropped 4 bases and J dropped 3; count of bases not matched to a gene: 1. The CDR3 covers 14 residues. Germline V lookup: CDR1 LNHDA, CDR2 SQIVND (reference sequence). The CDR3 DNA sequence: TGTGCCAGTAGTACGACTAGCGGGAAAGAGACCCAGTACTTC. Amino acid sequence: CASSTTSGKETQYF.

The chain combines TRBV5-4 with TRBJ2-1; D remains unclear. The CDR3 has 13 residues. V gave up 1 base and J gave up 5 bases, with 7 bases separating them. The germline gives CDR1 SGHNT, CDR2 YYREEE (reference sequence). In nucleotides, the CDR3 is TGTGCCAGCAGCTTGACTTTCAACAATGAGCAGTTCTTC. It codes for CASSLTFNNEQFF.

This clone was seen a handful of times. The CDR3 loop is CASSRSVNTEAFF. The CDR3 nucleotides are TGTGCCAGCAGCCGATCGGTCAACACTGAAGCTTTCTTT. The chain recombines TRBV7-6 with TRBJ1-1; D is unclear. This CDR3 has 13 amino acids. V lost 5 bases to trimming and J lost 2 bases, with 9 bases between them. Germline-derived CDR1 and CDR2 are SGHVS and FNYEAQ.

This clone appeared a few times. The chain carries TRBV6-5 and TRBJ1-3; 9 nucleotides line up with TRBD1. J was trimmed by 2 bases and V by 6 bases; bases with no gene match: 5. The CDR3 has 15 amino acids. Germline lookup yields CDR1 MNHEY and CDR2 SVGAGI. CDR3 amino acids: CASRSTGGPGNTIYF. CDR3 nucleotides: TGTGCCAGCAGGTCCACAGGGGGCCCTGGAAACACCATATATTTT.